Sequencing of this TCR beta chain was carried out in a study of cytomegalovirus exposure and HLA in healthy donors. Study-level information: Of roughly 360 genotyped donors, more than 75% grouped in the Caucasian-associated ancestry cluster.

PCR used 60 Vbeta primers and 13 Jbeta primers. The repertoire was sequenced with immunoSEQ multiplex PCR; TCRdb's copy has only in-frame clones and lacks some. The profile shows tens of thousands of clones, less than 70% of them singletons. These donors, healthy bone marrow donors, were studied. The germline V gene encodes CDR1 SGHRS and CDR2 YFSETQ. There are 13 residues in the CDR3. V lost 6 bases to trimming and J lost 7 bases; unmatched junction nucleotides: 10. The V call is TRBV5-1, the J call TRBJ2-7; TRBD2 matches at 7 bases. Sequences were obtained from PBMCs. The origin of this receptor is a man aged 45-65 years in good health and CMV-seropositive. For the CDR3, the DNA is TGCGCCAGCAACCCCCGGGGGGTTGGGGAGCAGTACTTC. Protein product: CASNPRGVGEQYF. Looking up the rest from reference TRBV5-1 and TRBJ2-7 gives the full variable domain: KAGVTQTPRYLIKTRGQQVTLSCSPISGHRSVSWYQQTPGQGLQFLFEYFSETQRNKGNFPGRFSGRQFSNSRSEMNVSTLELGDSALYLCASNPRGVGEQYFGPGTRLTVT.